The T cell receptor (beta chain) described here comes from a study of cytomegalovirus exposure and HLA in healthy donors. Study-wide context: The same platform used for the approximately 700 first-cohort repertoires was also used for the 90 to 150 validation repertoires, as a later analysis reported. Study-wide points: In vitro checks showed that three CMV-associated chains really do target CMV antigens. Altogether, 160 or so TCR beta chains were recorded as cytomegalovirus-associated.

For this clone: Its matching antigen is unknown.

Method: immunoSEQ multiplex PCR; TCRdb's copy keeps in-frame clones and lacks some. In the table there are about 150,000 clones, 75% to 90% of which are singletons. From germline, CDR1 is SGDLS and CDR2 YYNGEE. Trimming took 0 bases from V and 6 from J; bases not matched to a gene: 6. CDR3 length: 15 residues. Sequenced input: PBMCs. The receptor's source is a young man in good health and CMV-seropositive. J is TRBJ2-1 and V is TRBV9, with 7 bases aligning to TRBD2. In DNA, the CDR3 is TGTGCCAGCAGCGTAGATCGGGGGGTCCCCAATGAGCAGTTCTTC. Protein: CASSVDRGVPNEQFF. The full variable domain, rest sourced from reference TRBV9 and TRBJ2-1, is DSGVTQTPKHLITATGQRVTLRCSPRSGDLSVYWYQQSLDQGLQFLIQYYNGEERAKGNILERFSAQQFPDLHSELNLSSLELGDSALYFCASSVDRGVPNEQFFGPGTRLTVL.